This is a list of T cell receptor beta chains from one sample in a study of shared clonotypes between healthy human individuals. Repertoires were generated with immunoSEQ multiplex PCR, while TCRdb's copy carries only in-frame clones and drops some. The sample records over a million clones, around 78% being singletons. Sequencing was done on a sample of memory CD4+ T cells from PBMCs. Receptor source: a man younger than 35 in good health. Some clones in this sample may be carry-over from other donors' samples. CDR3s include the opening cysteine and the closing phenylalanine or tryptophan. The D gene is left open where the match is weak. Clone sizes are given selectively: once, few, many, or a class where the clone is expanded.

V gene: TRBV6-5; clone size: NA; D gene: NA; J gene: TRBJ1-1; CDR3 protein: CASSYSTVGDTEAFF; CDR3 DNA: TGTGCCAGCAGTTACTCGACGGTAGGGGACACTGAAGCTTTCTTT
V gene: TRBV18; clone size: many; D gene: NA; J gene: TRBJ2-1; CDR3 protein: CASSSDRFYNEQFF; CDR3 DNA: TGTGCCAGCTCATCCGACAGGTTTTACAATGAGCAGTTCTTC
V gene: TRBV30; clone size: NA; D gene: NA; J gene: TRBJ1-2; CDR3 protein: CAWSIYRVNYGYTF; CDR3 DNA: TGTGCCTGGAGTATTTACAGGGTCAACTATGGCTACACCTTC
V gene: TRBV7-3; clone size: NA; D gene: NA; J gene: TRBJ2-5; CDR3 protein: CASSLTLQETQYF; CDR3 DNA: TGTGCCAGCAGCTTAACCCTTCAAGAAACCCAGTACTTC
V gene: TRBV6-5; clone size: NA; D gene: NA; J gene: TRBJ2-7; CDR3 protein: CASSHRVGEQYF; CDR3 DNA: TGTGCCAGCAGCCACAGGGTTGGCGAGCAGTACTTC
V gene: TRBV9; clone size: NA; D gene: TRBD2; J gene: TRBJ2-1; CDR3 protein: CASSPDSGGLGNEQFF; CDR3 DNA: TGTGCCAGCAGCCCAGATAGCGGGGGCCTGGGGAATGAGCAGTTCTTC
V gene: TRBV11-2; clone size: NA; D gene: TRBD2; J gene: TRBJ2-5; CDR3 protein: CASTHHREAQYF; CDR3 DNA: TGTGCCAGCACTCATCATCGGGAGGCCCAGTACTTC
V gene: TRBV9; clone size: NA; D gene: TRBD2; J gene: TRBJ2-4; CDR3 protein: CASSPDPLAGGGKNIQYF; CDR3 DNA: TGTGCCAGCAGCCCCGACCCGCTAGCGGGAGGTGGCAAAAACATTCAGTACTTC
V gene: TRBV14; clone size: NA; D gene: NA; J gene: TRBJ1-1; CDR3 protein: CASSQAAWGMVSEAFF; CDR3 DNA: TGTGCCAGCAGCCAAGCGGCTTGGGGGATGGTCTCTGAAGCTTTCTTT
V gene: TRBV28; clone size: NA; D gene: TRBD2; J gene: TRBJ2-7; CDR3 protein: CASSSPGTTPYEQYF; CDR3 DNA: TGTGCCAGCAGCAGCCCCGGGACTACCCCCTACGAGCAGTACTTC
V gene: TRBV28; clone size: NA; D gene: TRBD1; J gene: TRBJ1-2; CDR3 protein: CASSGTGGSLEGYTF; CDR3 DNA: TGTGCCAGCAGTGGGACAGGGGGCAGCCTGGAGGGCTACACCTTC
V gene: TRBV5-1; clone size: NA; D gene: NA; J gene: TRBJ1-3; CDR3 protein: CASSLQGLDTIYF; CDR3 DNA: TGCGCCAGCAGCTTACAGGGCCTAGACACCATATATTTT
V gene: TRBV7-2; clone size: NA; D gene: NA; J gene: TRBJ2-1; CDR3 protein: CASNPSEGVGEQFF; CDR3 DNA: TGTGCCAGCAACCCTAGTGAGGGAGTCGGTGAGCAGTTCTTC
V gene: TRBV7-2; clone size: NA; D gene: TRBD1; J gene: TRBJ1-5; CDR3 protein: CASSLVGTGGNQPQHF; CDR3 DNA: TGTGCCAGCAGCTTAGTCGGGACAGGGGGCAATCAGCCCCAGCATTTT
V gene: TRBV5-8; clone size: NA; D gene: TRBD1; J gene: TRBJ2-7; CDR3 protein: CASSKQGLVHEQYF; CDR3 DNA: TGTGCCAGCAGCAAACAGGGGCTAGTCCACGAGCAGTACTTC
V gene: TRBV7-2; clone size: NA; D gene: TRBD2; J gene: TRBJ2-1; CDR3 protein: CASSSRSGRANNEQFF; CDR3 DNA: TGTGCCAGCAGCTCCCGGAGCGGGAGGGCCAACAATGAGCAGTTCTTC
V gene: TRBV2; clone size: once; D gene: TRBD2; J gene: TRBJ2-5; CDR3 protein: CASTGRERETQYF; CDR3 DNA: TGTGCCAGCACTGGGAGGGAAAGGGAGACCCAGTACTTC
V gene: TRBV6-6; clone size: once; D gene: NA; J gene: TRBJ2-2; CDR3 protein: CASSYDSSPTGELFF; CDR3 DNA: TGTGCCAGCAGTTACGACAGCTCCCCCACCGGGGAGCTGTTTTTT
V gene: TRBV28; clone size: NA; D gene: TRBD1; J gene: TRBJ1-1; CDR3 protein: CASSLPGQGSTEAFF; CDR3 DNA: TGTGCCAGCAGTTTACCTGGACAGGGAAGCACTGAAGCTTTCTTT
V gene: TRBV6-6; clone size: NA; D gene: NA; J gene: TRBJ2-3; CDR3 protein: CASSDVAARRDTQYF; CDR3 DNA: TGTGCCAGCAGTGACGTCGCCGCCAGACGGGATACGCAGTATTTT
V gene: TRBV7-9; clone size: NA; D gene: NA; J gene: TRBJ1-1; CDR3 protein: CASSQFTEAFF; CDR3 DNA: TGTGCCAGCAGCCAGTTCACTGAAGCTTTCTTT
V gene: TRBV7-8; clone size: few; D gene: TRBD2; J gene: TRBJ2-7; CDR3 protein: CASRSSGRASEQYF; CDR3 DNA: TGTGCCAGCAGGTCCAGCGGGAGGGCCTCCGAGCAGTACTTC
V gene: TRBV10-3; clone size: few; D gene: NA; J gene: TRBJ1-2; CDR3 protein: CASQSNYGYTF; CDR3 DNA: TGTGCCAGCCAGAGTAACTATGGCTACACCTTC
V gene: TRBV6-6; clone size: NA; D gene: NA; J gene: TRBJ1-3; CDR3 protein: CASSYRVYDSGNTIYF; CDR3 DNA: TGTGCCAGCAGTTATCGGGTTTATGACTCTGGAAACACCATATATTTT
V gene: TRBV9; clone size: NA; D gene: NA; J gene: TRBJ1-2; CDR3 protein: CASSPYGDQDYTF; CDR3 DNA: TGTGCCAGCAGCCCATACGGTGACCAGGACTACACCTTC
V gene: TRBV4-1; clone size: once; D gene: TRBD1; J gene: TRBJ2-7; CDR3 protein: CASSQSTGAYF; CDR3 DNA: TGCGCCAGCAGCCAATCAACAGGGGCGTACTTC
V gene: TRBV7-2; clone size: NA; D gene: NA; J gene: TRBJ2-3; CDR3 protein: CASSLGTTRDTQYF; CDR3 DNA: TGTGCCAGCAGCTTAGGAACTACTCGGGATACGCAGTATTTT